The 25 T cell receptor beta chains below all came from one sample that was sequenced in a study of blood T cell repertoires in COVID-19. TCRdb's copy holds only in-frame clones and misses some; the assay was immunoSEQ multiplex PCR. Found here are around 180,000 clones, 70% to 85% of them singletons; the top ten hold under 5.5%. The sample consisted of peripheral blood. The receptors were gathered from a woman aged 30 to 39 with acute or convalescent COVID-19.

The CDR3 bases are TGTGCCAGCTCACCAGGGACAGATACCGAGCAGTACTTC. It specifies CASSPGTDTEQYF. The gene calls are TRBV18 and TRBJ2-7, with 7 bases aligning to TRBD1. Germline CDR1 is KGHSH and CDR2 is LQKENI. V lost 2 bases and J lost 6; bases outside the gene matches: 4. The CDR3 is 13 residues long.

CDR3 protein: CASSLVPLRQGRLSNQPQHF. CDR3 in DNA: TGTGCCAGCAGTTTGGTCCCTCTCAGACAGGGAAGGTTGAGCAATCAGCCCCAGCATTTT. V gene TRBV28 combines with J gene TRBJ1-5, with 7 bases fitting TRBD1. The CDR3 has 20 residues. Germline lookup yields CDR1 MDHEN and CDR2 SYDVKM. V lost 3 bases, J lost 1 base, and 18 bases stayed unmatched.

The chain uses TRBV6-5 and TRBJ2-5; weak D call: TRBD2 (6 bases). This CDR3 region has 12 residues. Germline CDR1 MNHEY, CDR2 SVGAGI. V lost 11 bases and J 5 bases, leaving 15 bases between the germline ends. CDR3 loop: CAGRLGMETQYF. CDR3 coding DNA: TGTGCCGGGAGACTAGGCATGGAGACCCAGTACTTC.

The V gene is TRBV28, the J gene TRBJ2-2, with 7 positions matching TRBD1. This CDR3 comprises 14 residues. Trimming cost V 6 bases and J 3 bases; bases outside gene matches: 4. The germline V gene has CDR1 MDHEN and CDR2 SYDVKM. The chain's CDR3 is CASRWDSYTGELFF. The CDR3 DNA is TGTGCCAGCAGATGGGACAGCTACACCGGGGAGCTGTTTTTT.

This clone was counted only a few times. The chain employs TRBV27 and TRBJ1-4; D is perhaps TRBD1 (6 bases). The germline gives CDR1 MNHEY, CDR2 SMNVEV (reference sequence). The V end was cut by 8 bases, the J end by 8 bases, with 18 bases between. The CDR3 contains 14 residues. The DNA of the CDR3 is TGTGCCAGCTCGAATGACAGGTTAGGAGAAAAACTGTTTTTT. Encoded protein: CASSNDRLGEKLFF.

V gene TRBV7-3 combines with J gene TRBJ2-1; D is unclear. Germline V gene lookup returns CDR1 SGHTA and CDR2 FQGTGA. V lost 4 bases and J 8 bases, leaving 12 bases between the germline ends. CDR3 size: 13 residues. The DNA of the CDR3 is TGTGCCAGCAGCTCCGAGGCAAGGTATGAGCAGTTCTTC. Amino acids: CASSSEARYEQFF.

The CDR3 region is CASSLGGQGAYEQYF. As DNA, the CDR3 is TGTGCCAGCAGCTTGGGGGGACAGGGGGCCTACGAGCAGTACTTC. The genes are TRBV7-2 and TRBJ2-7, with 11 bases identical to TRBD1. The V and J ends lost 3 bases and 2 bases, in that order; junction bases with no gene match: 3. Germline V gene data show CDR1 as SGHTA and CDR2 as FQGNSA. This CDR3 has 15 amino acids.

The chain has TRBV6-2 or TRBV6-3 and TRBJ2-7; 8 bases match TRBD2. This CDR3 has 15 amino acids. V trimming: 2 bases; J trimming: 5 bases; junction bases outside the gene matches: 8. Looked up from germline, CDR1 is MNHEY and CDR2 is SVGEGT. CDR3 bases: TGTGCCAGCAGTTACCCAAGCGGGAGAGGTCACGAGCAGTACTTC. This translates into CASSYPSGRGHEQYF.

The chain recombines TRBV4-2 with TRBJ2-3, with no clear D. The CDR3 loop spans 11 amino acids. Trimming removed 6 bases from V and 3 bases from J, with 4 bases in between. The germline V gene has CDR1 LGHNA and CDR2 YNFKEQ. The CDR3, as DNA: TGTGCCAGCAGAGAAACAGATACGCAGTATTTT. This encodes CASRETDTQYF.

CDR3 in amino acids: CASRKRVLWNTIYF. Written as DNA, the CDR3 is TGTGCCAGCAGAAAGAGGGTACTCTGGAACACCATATATTTT. The chain has TRBV28 and TRBJ1-3; D gene uncertain. Germline CDR1 MDHEN, CDR2 SYDVKM. The CDR3 has 14 amino acids. Trimming took off 6 bases at V and 7 bases at J, with 16 bases between the two ends.

The chain joins TRBV10-2 to TRBJ2-3, with D unclear. The CDR3 extends over 13 amino acids. Between the trimmed V and J ends, which lost 3 bases and 6 bases, there was a span of 10 bases. The germline V gene encodes CDR1 WSHSY and CDR2 SAAADI. The CDR3 here is CASSEASTDTQYF. CDR3 in DNA: TGCGCCAGCAGTGAAGCCTCTACGGATACGCAGTATTTT.

As to this clone: Other nucleotide sequences in the sample specify the same CDR3. This chain joins TRBV2 and TRBJ2-1, with TRBD2 identical over 15 bases. This CDR3 comprises 15 residues. V trimming: 4 bases; J trimming: 9 bases; junction bases outside the gene matches: 4. CDR1 is SNHLY, CDR2 FYNNEI, per germline. CDR3 coding DNA: TGTGCCAGCAGTGTAGGACTAGCGGGAGGGGGTGAGCAGTTCTTC. Protein: CASSVGLAGGGEQFF.

This chain uses TRBV3-1 (or the pseudogene TRBV3-2) with TRBJ2-2; D not certain. Germline V gives CDR1 LGHDT, CDR2 YNNKEL (reference sequence). The CDR3 length is 12 residues. The V end lost 4 bases, the J end lost 2 bases, and 2 bases lay between the germline ends. The CDR3 DNA is TGTGCCAGCAGCCTAAACACCGGGGAGCTGTTTTTT. It translates to CASSLNTGELFF.

This clone was seen only once. This chain links TRBV5-4 with TRBJ2-1, with D perhaps matching TRBD1 (7 bases). CDR3 length equals 16 residues. Deletions cut 4 bases from V and 5 bases from J, with 19 bases between. CDR1 is SGHNT and CDR2 is YYREEE in the germline V gene (reference sequence). DNA for the CDR3: TGTGCCAGCAGCCGGGGTTGGAGGGGGCCTAACAATGAGCAGTTCTTC. This gives the protein CASSRGWRGPNNEQFF.

The genes are TRBV5-1 and TRBJ2-2; D is perhaps TRBD2 (5 bases). Germline CDR1 SGHRS, CDR2 YFSETQ. V gave up 5 bases and J gave up 1 base, with 9 bases separating them. The CDR3 totals 14 residues. CDR3 residues: CASRFRGNTGELFF. The DNA of the CDR3 is TGCGCCAGCAGATTTCGGGGGAACACCGGGGAGCTGTTTTTT. Filled out from reference TRBV5-1 and TRBJ2-2, the complete variable domain reads KAGVTQTPRYLIKTRGQQVTLSCSPISGHRSVSWYQQTPGQGLQFLFEYFSETQRNKGNFPGRFSGRQFSNSRSEMNVSTLELGDSALYLCASRFRGNTGELFFGEGSRLTVL.

The chain has TRBV13 and TRBJ2-2; maybe TRBD2 (6 bases). Trimming shortened V by 4 bases and J by 8 bases, and 14 bases separated the two germline ends. The CDR3 consists of 14 residues. Looked up from germline, CDR1 is PRHDT and CDR2 is FYEKMQ (reference sequence). CDR3: CASSSPPGVGELFF. As DNA, the CDR3 is TGTGCCAGCAGCTCGCCCCCGGGGGTGGGGGAGCTGTTTTTT.

As regards this clone: The same CDR3 also results from other DNA sequences found in this sample. The V and J genes are TRBV12-3 or TRBV12-4 and TRBJ1-2, with D perhaps matching TRBD1 (5 bases). Trimming took off 3 bases at V and 5 bases at J, with 10 bases between the two ends. CDR3 length: 13 amino acids. CDR3 residues: CASSLGGGYGYTF. The DNA for the CDR3 is TGTGCCAGCAGTTTGGGGGGTGGTTATGGCTACACCTTC.

The CDR3 nucleotides read TGTGCCACCGGAAACAGGGTGGCGAACACCGGGGAGCTGTTTTTT. Encoded protein: CATGNRVANTGELFF. The chain combines TRBV19 with TRBJ2-2; perhaps TRBD1 as D (6 bases). Germline CDR1 and CDR2: LNHDA and SQIVND (reference sequence). CDR3 length: 15 residues. Trimming pared 10 bases from V and 0 bases from J, leaving 15 bases between.

V is TRBV7-6 and J is TRBJ1-5; 8 positions agree with TRBD1. Trimming took 4 bases from V and 1 from J; bases not matched to a gene: 3. Germline CDR1 is SGHVS and CDR2 is FNYEAQ. The length of the CDR3 is 15 residues. CDR3 protein: CASSSGGGSNQPQHF. CDR3 in DNA: TGTGCCAGCAGCTCAGGGGGCGGGAGCAATCAGCCCCAGCATTTT.

This chain joins TRBV6-5 and TRBJ1-1; TRBD1 agrees at 7 bases. The CDR3 runs to 15 residues. Germline CDR1 is MNHEY and CDR2 is SVGAGI. The J segment lost 6 bases and the V segment lost 0 bases, leaving 7 bases of the junction unmatched. The CDR3 coding sequence is TGTGCCAGCAGTTACTCGAGACAGGGATTCTCTGAAGCTTTCTTT. Translation: CASSYSRQGFSEAFF.

The CDR3 nucleotides are TGCGCCAGCAGCCAAGGGACAGGGGCTAACTATGGCTACACCTTC. It yields the protein CASSQGTGANYGYTF. The chain has TRBV4-1 and TRBJ1-2, with TRBD1 matching over 9 bases. With V trimmed by 1 base and J by 0 bases, 0 bases remained unmatched. The CDR3 totals 15 residues. Per germline, CDR1 MGHRA and CDR2 YSYEKL.

This chain connects TRBV9 to TRBJ2-3, with TRBD2 matching over 8 bases. The germline V gene has CDR1 SGDLS and CDR2 YYNGEE. V was pared by 0 bases and J by 2 bases, with 2 bases of the junction left unmatched. CDR3 size: 15 residues. This CDR3 is CASSVAGGHTDTQYF. The CDR3 DNA is TGTGCCAGCAGCGTAGCGGGGGGGCACACAGATACGCAGTATTTT. Using reference TRBV9 and TRBJ2-3 for the parts outside the CDR3, the full variable domain is DSGVTQTPKHLITATGQRVTLRCSPRSGDLSVYWYQQSLDQGLQFLIQYYNGEERAKGNILERFSAQQFPDLHSELNLSSLELGDSALYFCASSVAGGHTDTQYFGPGTRLTVL.

The rearrangement uses TRBV6-6 and TRBJ1-2, with TRBD1 as a possible D gene (6 bases). The V gene's germline CDR1 is MNHNY and CDR2 SVGAGI (reference sequence). V was trimmed by 6 bases and J by 4 bases, leaving 12 bases between them. The CDR3 consists of 13 residues. This CDR3 is CASSPGDRYGYTF. In nucleotides, the CDR3 is TGTGCCAGCAGCCCAGGGGACCGCTATGGCTACACCTTC.

The J gene is TRBJ2-3, the V gene TRBV2; 7 nucleotides align to TRBD2. After removal of 0 bases from V and 2 bases from J, the junction contained 8 bases not matched to a gene. Per germline, CDR1 SNHLY and CDR2 FYNNEI. CDR3 length: 17 amino acids. CDR3 amino acids: CASSEAPGTITTDTQYF. DNA of the CDR3: TGTGCCAGCAGTGAAGCGCCCGGGACTATCACCACAGATACGCAGTATTTT.

CDR3 coding DNA: TGTGCCAGCAGCGCCCGAAGCCAGGTGCTGGGTTCACCCCTCCACTTT. Translation gives CASSARSQVLGSPLHF. The gene calls are TRBV5-6 and TRBJ1-6; D gene uncertain. The germline V gene has CDR1 SGHDT and CDR2 YYEEEE. The V gene lost 4 bases and the J gene lost 9 bases, with 20 bases spanning the gap. This CDR3 is built from 16 residues. The full variable domain, completed using reference TRBV5-6 and TRBJ1-6, is DAGVTQSPTHLIKTRGQQVTLRCSPKSGHDTVSWYQQALGQGPQFIFQYYEEEERQRGNFPDRFSGHQFPNYSSELNVNALLLGDSALYLCASSARSQVLGSPLHFGNGTRLTVT.